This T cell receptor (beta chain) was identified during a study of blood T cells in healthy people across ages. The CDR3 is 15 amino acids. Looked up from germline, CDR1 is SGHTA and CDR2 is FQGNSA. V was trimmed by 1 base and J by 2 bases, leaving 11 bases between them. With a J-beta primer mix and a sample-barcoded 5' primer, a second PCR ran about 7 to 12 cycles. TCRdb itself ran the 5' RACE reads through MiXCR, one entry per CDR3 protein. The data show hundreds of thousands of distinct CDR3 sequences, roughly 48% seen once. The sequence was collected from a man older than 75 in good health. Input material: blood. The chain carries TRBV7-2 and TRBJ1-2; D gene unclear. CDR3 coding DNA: TGTGCCAGCAGCTTAGGGTCGGGATCGAACTATGGCTACACCTTC. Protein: CASSLGSGSNYGYTF.